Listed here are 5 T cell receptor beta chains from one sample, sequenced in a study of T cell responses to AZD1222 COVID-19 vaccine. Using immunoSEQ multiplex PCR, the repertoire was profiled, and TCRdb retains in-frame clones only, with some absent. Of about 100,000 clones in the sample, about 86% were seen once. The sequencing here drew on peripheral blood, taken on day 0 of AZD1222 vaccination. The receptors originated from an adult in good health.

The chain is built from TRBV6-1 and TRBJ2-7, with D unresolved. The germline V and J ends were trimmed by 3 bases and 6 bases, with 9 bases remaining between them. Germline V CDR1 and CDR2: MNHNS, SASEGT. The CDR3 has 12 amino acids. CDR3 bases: TGTGCCAGCAGTGAGGGATTTCTCGAGCAGTACTTC. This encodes CASSEGFLEQYF.

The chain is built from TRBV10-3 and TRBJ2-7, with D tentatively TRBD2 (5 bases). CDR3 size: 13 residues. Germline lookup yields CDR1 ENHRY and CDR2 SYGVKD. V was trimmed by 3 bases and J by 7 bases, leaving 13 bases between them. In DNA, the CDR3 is TGTGCCATCAGTGAAGAGGGAGACGGAGAGCAGTACTTC. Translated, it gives CAISEEGDGEQYF.

CDR3 loop: CASRFQGSYSPLHF. CDR3 bases: TGTGCCAGCAGATTCCAGGGGAGTTACTCACCCCTCCACTTT. The chain uses TRBV5-4 and TRBJ1-6; possible D gene TRBD1, 6 bases. Germline V lookup: CDR1 SGHNT, CDR2 YYREEE (reference sequence). Trimming shortened V by 5 bases and J by 10 bases, and 16 bases separated the two germline ends. The CDR3 is 14 amino acids.

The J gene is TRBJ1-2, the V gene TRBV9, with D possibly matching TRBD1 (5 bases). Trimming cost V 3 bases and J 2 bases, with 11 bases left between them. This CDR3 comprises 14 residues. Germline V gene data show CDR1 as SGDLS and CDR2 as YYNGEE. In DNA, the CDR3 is TGTGCCAGCAGCGGTGGGGGGAACAACTATGGCTACACCTTC. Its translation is CASSGGGNNYGYTF.

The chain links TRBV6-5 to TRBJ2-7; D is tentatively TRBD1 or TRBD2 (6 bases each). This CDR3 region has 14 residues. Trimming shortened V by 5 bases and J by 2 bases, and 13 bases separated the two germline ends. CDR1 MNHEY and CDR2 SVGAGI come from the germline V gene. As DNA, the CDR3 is TGTGCCAGCAGTCCGGGGGCGCCGCCCTACGAGCAGTACTTC. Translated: CASSPGAPPYEQYF.